Presented here are 10 T cell receptor beta chains from one specimen sequenced in a study of response to subunit inactivated influenza vaccine. MiXCR was run by TCRdb on the RT-PCR reads, yielding one entry per CDR3 protein. This sample has about 500,000 distinct CDR3 sequences, with around 13% found just once. Specimen: PBMCs from blood, collected around seven weeks after vaccination. These receptor sequences come from a man in his fifties who received an inactivated influenza vaccine.

This clonotype appeared many times. V and J are TRBV4-2 and TRBJ2-7; 7 positions match TRBD1. Germline trimming cut 0 bases from V and 5 bases from J; bases unmatched to any gene: 4. This CDR3 has 14 residues. From germline, CDR1 is LGHNA and CDR2 YNFKEQ. The CDR3 region has the DNA TGTGCCAGCAGCCAAGATGGACAGGCCGACGAGCAGTACTTC. Translating gives CASSQDGQADEQYF.

Only a few counts were recorded for this clonotype. This chain joins TRBV28 and TRBJ1-1, with unresolved D. Germline CDR1 reads MDHEN; CDR2 reads SYDVKM. CDR3 size: 12 residues. V lost 6 bases and J lost 5, with 10 bases in between. CDR3 protein: CASRGPLTEAFF. In DNA, the CDR3 is TGTGCCAGCAGGGGCCCCTTGACTGAAGCTTTCTTT.

The rearrangement links TRBV5-1 to TRBJ1-4, with D maybe TRBD1 (5 bases). This CDR3 region has 14 residues. CDR1 and CDR2 from the germline V gene are SGHRS and YFSETQ. Trimming left V 2 bases short and J 5 bases short, with 10 bases between. CDR3 amino acids: CASSFATANEKLFF. As DNA, the CDR3 is TGCGCCAGCAGCTTCGCGACAGCAAATGAAAAACTGTTTTTT.

This chain uses TRBV6-2 or TRBV6-3 with TRBJ2-7; 13 bases are shared with TRBD2. CDR1 MNHEY and CDR2 SVGEGT come from the germline V gene. This CDR3 has 16 amino acids. Trimming at V came to 2 bases and at J to 2 bases, leaving 3 bases not matched to a gene. The CDR3 spells CASSYRGLAGAYEQYF. The CDR3 nucleotides are TGTGCCAGCAGTTACCGAGGACTAGCGGGAGCCTACGAGCAGTACTTC.

The chain couples TRBV27 to TRBJ2-2; D uncertain. Germline CDR1 reads MNHEY; CDR2 reads SMNVEV (reference sequence). V lost 5 bases and J lost 4, with 8 bases in between. The CDR3 consists of 13 residues. The CDR3 reads CASSAIGTGELFF. The CDR3 DNA reads TGTGCCAGCAGTGCGATAGGCACCGGGGAGCTGTTTTTT.

V usage is TRBV5-1 and J usage is TRBJ2-7; 8 nucleotides align to TRBD1. The CDR3 loop spans 16 amino acids. Germline CDR1 and CDR2: SGHRS and YFSETQ. The V segment lost 0 bases and the J segment 9 bases; nucleotides outside the gene matches: 14. The CDR3 DNA sequence: TGCGCCAGCAGCTTGGGAACGGGACAGGCCCTAATCGGGCAGTACTTC. Protein sequence: CASSLGTGQALIGQYF.

This clonotype was seen a few times. The genes are TRBV6-2 or TRBV6-3 and TRBJ2-7, with unresolved D. Trimming took off 3 bases at V and 1 base at J, with 13 bases between the two ends. In germline, CDR1 is MNHEY, CDR2 SVGEGT. The CDR3 sequence is 15 residues long. The CDR3 loop is CASSYGLGLSYEQYF. In DNA form, the CDR3 reads TGTGCCAGCAGTTATGGATTAGGGTTATCCTACGAGCAGTACTTC.

In this sample, this clonotype turned up a few times. The V and J genes are TRBV5-1 and TRBJ2-2, with 9 nucleotides matching TRBD1. The CDR3 contains 16 residues. CDR1 and CDR2 (germline): SGHRS, YFSETQ. V was pared by 1 base and J by 6 bases, with 7 bases of the junction left unmatched. The CDR3 coding sequence is TGCGCCAGCAGCTTGTTGGGACAGGGTTTCGCCGGGGAGCTGTTTTTT. Translated, it gives CASSLLGQGFAGELFF.

The chain has TRBV5-1 and TRBJ2-3; D tentatively fits TRBD1 or TRBD2 (6 bases each). Germline loops: CDR1 SGHRS, CDR2 YFSETQ. The CDR3 sequence is 16 residues long. V dropped 4 bases and J dropped 3 bases, with 18 bases sitting between them. The CDR3 protein is CASSPLTRGGTDTQYF. In DNA form, the CDR3 reads TGCGCCAGCAGCCCCCTCACCAGGGGAGGTACAGATACGCAGTATTTT.

This sequence joins TRBV18 and TRBJ2-4; D possibly corresponds to TRBD2 (6 bases). The CDR3 sequence is 14 residues long. Germline V gene data show CDR1 as KGHSH and CDR2 as LQKENI. Trimming removed 0 bases from V and 8 bases from J, with 11 bases in between. This chain's CDR3 is CASSPPGSGDIQYF. The CDR3 nucleotides are TGTGCCAGCTCACCACCTGGGTCGGGGGACATTCAGTACTTC. Full variable domain (missing parts from reference TRBV18 and TRBJ2-4): NAGVMQNPRHLVRRRGQEARLRCSPMKGHSHVYWYRQLPEEGLKFMVYLQKENIIDESGMPKERFSAEFPKEGPSILRIQQVVRGDSAAYFCASSPPGSGDIQYFGAGTRLSVL.